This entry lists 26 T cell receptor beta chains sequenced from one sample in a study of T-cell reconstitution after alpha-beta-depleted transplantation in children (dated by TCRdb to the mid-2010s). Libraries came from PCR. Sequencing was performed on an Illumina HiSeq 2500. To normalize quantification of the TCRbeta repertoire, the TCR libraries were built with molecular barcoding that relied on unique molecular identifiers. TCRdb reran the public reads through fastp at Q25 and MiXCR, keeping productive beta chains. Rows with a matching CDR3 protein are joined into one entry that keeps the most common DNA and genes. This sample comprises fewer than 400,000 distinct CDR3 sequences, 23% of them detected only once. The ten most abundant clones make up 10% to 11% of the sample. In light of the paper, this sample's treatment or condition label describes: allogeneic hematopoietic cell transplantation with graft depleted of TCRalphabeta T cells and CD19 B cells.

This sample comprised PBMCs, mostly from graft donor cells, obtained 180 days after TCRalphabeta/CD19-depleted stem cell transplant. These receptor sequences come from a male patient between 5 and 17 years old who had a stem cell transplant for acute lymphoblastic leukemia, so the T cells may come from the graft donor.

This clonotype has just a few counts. CDR3 region: CASSPFGGQPVYEQYF. For the CDR3, the DNA is TGTGCCAGCTCACCCTTCGGGGGACAACCCGTCTACGAGCAGTACTTC. The chain links TRBV18 to TRBJ2-7, with D possibly being TRBD1 or TRBD2 (6 bases each). Trimming removed 3 bases at V and 3 bases at J, with 18 bases between. Germline V lookup: CDR1 KGHSH, CDR2 LQKENI. The length of the CDR3 is 16 residues.

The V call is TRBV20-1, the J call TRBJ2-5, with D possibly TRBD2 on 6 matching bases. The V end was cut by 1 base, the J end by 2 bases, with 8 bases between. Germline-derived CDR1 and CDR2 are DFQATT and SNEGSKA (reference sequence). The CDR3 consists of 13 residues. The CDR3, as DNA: TGCAGTGCTAGAGCGCGGGGACAAGAGACCCAGTACTTC. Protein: CSARARGQETQYF.

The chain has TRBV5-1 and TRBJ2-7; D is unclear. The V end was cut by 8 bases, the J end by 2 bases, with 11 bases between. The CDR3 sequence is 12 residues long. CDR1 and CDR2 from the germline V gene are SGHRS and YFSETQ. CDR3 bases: TGCGCCAGTCCTCTTCGGCCCTACGAGCAGTACTTC. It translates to CASPLRPYEQYF.

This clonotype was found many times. The CDR3 spells CAISTLNEQFF. DNA of the CDR3: TGTGCCATCAGTACCCTTAATGAGCAGTTCTTC. This chain joins TRBV10-3 and TRBJ2-1; D unclear. Between the trimmed V and J ends, which lost 5 bases and 7 bases, there was a span of 6 bases. This CDR3 is built from 11 residues. CDR1 and CDR2 (germline): ENHRY, SYGVKD.

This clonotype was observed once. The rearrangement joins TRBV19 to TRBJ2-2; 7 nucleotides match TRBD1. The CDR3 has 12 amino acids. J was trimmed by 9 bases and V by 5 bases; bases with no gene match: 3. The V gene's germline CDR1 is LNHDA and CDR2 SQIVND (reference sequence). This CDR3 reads CASSDRERELFF. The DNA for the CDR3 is TGTGCCAGTAGTGACAGGGAAAGGGAGCTGTTTTTT.

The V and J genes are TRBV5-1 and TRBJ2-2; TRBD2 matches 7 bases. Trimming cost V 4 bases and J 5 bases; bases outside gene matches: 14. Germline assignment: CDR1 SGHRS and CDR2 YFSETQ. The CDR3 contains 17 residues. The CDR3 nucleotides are TGCGCCAGCAGCATCCGGGACTACCGACCGAGAACCGGGGAGCTGTTTTTT. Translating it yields CASSIRDYRPRTGELFF.

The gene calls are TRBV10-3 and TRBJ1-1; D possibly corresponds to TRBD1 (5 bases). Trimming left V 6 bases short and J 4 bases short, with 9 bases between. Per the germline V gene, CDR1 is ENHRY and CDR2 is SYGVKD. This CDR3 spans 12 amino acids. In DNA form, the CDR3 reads TGTGCCATCAGCTTTGGGGGCACTGAAGCTTTCTTT. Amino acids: CAISFGGTEAFF.

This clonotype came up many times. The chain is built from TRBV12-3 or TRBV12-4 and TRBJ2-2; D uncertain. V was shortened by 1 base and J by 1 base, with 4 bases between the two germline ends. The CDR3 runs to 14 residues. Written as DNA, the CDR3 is TGTGCCAGCAGTTTAGGGTTGAACACCGGGGAGCTGTTTTTT. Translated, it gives CASSLGLNTGELFF.

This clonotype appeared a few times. Here the CDR3 reads CASSFRTSGRNEQFF. The CDR3 DNA is TGTGCCAGCAGCTTTCGGACTAGCGGGAGAAATGAGCAGTTCTTC. This chain uses TRBV5-6 with TRBJ2-1; 13 nucleotides align to TRBD2. Losses at the gene ends were 2 bases for V and 7 bases for J; bases not matched to a gene: 3. CDR3 size: 15 residues. Germline assignment: CDR1 SGHDT and CDR2 YYEEEE.

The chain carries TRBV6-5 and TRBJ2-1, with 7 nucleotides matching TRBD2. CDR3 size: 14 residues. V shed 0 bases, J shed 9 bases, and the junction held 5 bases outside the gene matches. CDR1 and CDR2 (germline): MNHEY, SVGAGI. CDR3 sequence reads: CASSYSGRGGEQFF. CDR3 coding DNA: TGTGCCAGCAGTTACTCGGGGAGGGGAGGTGAGCAGTTCTTC.

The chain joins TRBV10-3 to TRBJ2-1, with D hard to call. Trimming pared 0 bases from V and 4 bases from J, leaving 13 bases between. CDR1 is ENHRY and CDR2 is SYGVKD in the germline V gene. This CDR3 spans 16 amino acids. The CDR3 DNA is TGTGCCATCAGTGAGTCCAAGCCCGCAATTTACAATGAGCAGTTCTTC. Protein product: CAISESKPAIYNEQFF.

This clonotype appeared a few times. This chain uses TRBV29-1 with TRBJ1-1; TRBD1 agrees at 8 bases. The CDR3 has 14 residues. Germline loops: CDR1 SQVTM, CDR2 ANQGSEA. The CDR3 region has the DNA TGCTCTTTCGACCGGGACAGGATGAACACTGAAGCTTTCTTT. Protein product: CSFDRDRMNTEAFF.

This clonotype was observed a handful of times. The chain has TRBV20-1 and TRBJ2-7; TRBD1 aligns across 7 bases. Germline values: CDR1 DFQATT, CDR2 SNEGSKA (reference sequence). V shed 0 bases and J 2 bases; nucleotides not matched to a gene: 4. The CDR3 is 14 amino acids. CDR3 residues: CSARDRQGPYEQYF. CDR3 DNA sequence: TGCAGTGCTAGAGATCGACAGGGTCCCTACGAGCAGTACTTC.

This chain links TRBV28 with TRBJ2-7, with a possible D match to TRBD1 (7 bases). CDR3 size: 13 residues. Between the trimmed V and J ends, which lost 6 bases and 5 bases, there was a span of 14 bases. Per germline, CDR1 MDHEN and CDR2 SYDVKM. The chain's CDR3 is CASRPRDSNEQYF. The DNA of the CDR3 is TGTGCCAGCAGGCCGCGGGACAGCAACGAGCAGTACTTC.

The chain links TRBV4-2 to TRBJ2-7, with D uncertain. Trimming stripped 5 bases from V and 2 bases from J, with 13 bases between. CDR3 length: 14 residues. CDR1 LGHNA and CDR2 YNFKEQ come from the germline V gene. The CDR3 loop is CASSIVAAAYEQYF. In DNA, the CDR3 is TGTGCCAGCAGCATCGTTGCGGCTGCCTACGAGCAGTACTTC.

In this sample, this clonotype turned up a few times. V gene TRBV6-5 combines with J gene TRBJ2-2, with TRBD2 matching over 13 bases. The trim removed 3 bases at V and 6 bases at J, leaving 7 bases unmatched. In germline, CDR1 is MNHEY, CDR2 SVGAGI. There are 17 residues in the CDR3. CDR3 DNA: TGTGCCAGCAGTTATAACGGACTAGCGGGAGCCCCCGGGGAGCTGTTTTTT. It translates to CASSYNGLAGAPGELFF.

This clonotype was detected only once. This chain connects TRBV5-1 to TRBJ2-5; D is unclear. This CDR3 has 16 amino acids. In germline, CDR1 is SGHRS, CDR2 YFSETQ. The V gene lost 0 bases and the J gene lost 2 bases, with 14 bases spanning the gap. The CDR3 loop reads CASSLARKALQETQYF. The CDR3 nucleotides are TGCGCCAGCAGCTTGGCCAGAAAAGCTTTACAAGAGACCCAGTACTTC. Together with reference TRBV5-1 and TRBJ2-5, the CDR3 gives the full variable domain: KAGVTQTPRYLIKTRGQQVTLSCSPISGHRSVSWYQQTPGQGLQFLFEYFSETQRNKGNFPGRFSGRQFSNSRSEMNVSTLELGDSALYLCASSLARKALQETQYFGPGTRLLVL.

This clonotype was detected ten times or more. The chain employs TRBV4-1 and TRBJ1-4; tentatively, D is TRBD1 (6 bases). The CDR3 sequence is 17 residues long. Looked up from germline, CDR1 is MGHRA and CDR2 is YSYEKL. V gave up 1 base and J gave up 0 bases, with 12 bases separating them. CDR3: CASSQGPQGATNEKLFF. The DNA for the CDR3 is TGCGCCAGCAGCCAAGGTCCACAGGGCGCAACTAATGAAAAACTGTTTTTT.

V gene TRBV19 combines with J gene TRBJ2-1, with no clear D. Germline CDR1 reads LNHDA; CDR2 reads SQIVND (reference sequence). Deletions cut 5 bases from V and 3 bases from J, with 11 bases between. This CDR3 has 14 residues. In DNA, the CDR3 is TGTGCCAGTAGTCACGCATCTAACTACAATGAGCAGTTCTTC. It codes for CASSHASNYNEQFF.

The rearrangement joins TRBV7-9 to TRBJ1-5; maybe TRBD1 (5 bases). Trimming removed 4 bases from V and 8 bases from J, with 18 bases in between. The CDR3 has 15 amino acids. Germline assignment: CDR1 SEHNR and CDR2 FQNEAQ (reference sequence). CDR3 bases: TGTGCCAGCAGCTCCTGGGCAGGGTCCGATGAGCCCCAGCATTTT. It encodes CASSSWAGSDEPQHF.

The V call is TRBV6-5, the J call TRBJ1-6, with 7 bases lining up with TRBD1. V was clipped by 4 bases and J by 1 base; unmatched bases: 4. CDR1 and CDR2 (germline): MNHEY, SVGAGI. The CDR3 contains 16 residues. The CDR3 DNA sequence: TGTGCCAGCAGTTCCGCAGGGGGGTCCTATAATTCACCCCTCCACTTT. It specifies CASSSAGGSYNSPLHF.

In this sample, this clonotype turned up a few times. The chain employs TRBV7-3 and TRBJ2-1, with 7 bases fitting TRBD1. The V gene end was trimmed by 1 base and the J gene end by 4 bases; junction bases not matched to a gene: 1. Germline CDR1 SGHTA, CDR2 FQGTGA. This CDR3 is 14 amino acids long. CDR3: CASSLRGQYNEQFF. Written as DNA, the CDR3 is TGTGCCAGCAGCTTAAGGGGACAGTACAATGAGCAGTTCTTC.

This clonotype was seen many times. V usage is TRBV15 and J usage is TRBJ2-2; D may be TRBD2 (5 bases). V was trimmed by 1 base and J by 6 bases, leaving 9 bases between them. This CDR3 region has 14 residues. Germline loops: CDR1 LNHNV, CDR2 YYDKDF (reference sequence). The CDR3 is CATSRARESGELFF. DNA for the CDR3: TGTGCCACCAGCAGAGCCCGGGAATCCGGGGAGCTGTTTTTT. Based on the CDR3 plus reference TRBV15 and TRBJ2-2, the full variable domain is DAMVIQNPRYQVTQFGKPVTLSCSQTLNHNVMYWYQQKSSQAPKLLFHYYDKDFNNEADTPDNFQSRRPNTSFCFLDIRSPGLGDTAMYLCATSRARESGELFFGEGSRLTVL.

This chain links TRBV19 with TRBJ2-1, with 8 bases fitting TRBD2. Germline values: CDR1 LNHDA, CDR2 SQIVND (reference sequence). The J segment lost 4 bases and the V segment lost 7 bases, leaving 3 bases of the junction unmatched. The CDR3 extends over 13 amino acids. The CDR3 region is CASNGGGYNEQFF. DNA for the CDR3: TGTGCCAGTAACGGGGGGGGGTACAATGAGCAGTTCTTC.

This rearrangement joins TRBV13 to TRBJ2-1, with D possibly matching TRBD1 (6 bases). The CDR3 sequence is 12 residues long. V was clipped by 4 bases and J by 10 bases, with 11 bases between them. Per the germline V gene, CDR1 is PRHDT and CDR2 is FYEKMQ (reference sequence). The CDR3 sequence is CASSYRVPEQFF. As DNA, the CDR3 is TGTGCCAGCAGCTACAGGGTACCCGAGCAGTTCTTC.

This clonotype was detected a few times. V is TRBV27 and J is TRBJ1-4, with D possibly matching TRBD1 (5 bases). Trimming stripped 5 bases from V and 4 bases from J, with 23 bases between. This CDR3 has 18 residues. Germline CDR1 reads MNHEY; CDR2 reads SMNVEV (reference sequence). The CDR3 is CASSPGRGFLWDNEKLFF. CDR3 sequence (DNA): TGTGCCAGCAGTCCGGGACGAGGCTTCCTTTGGGATAATGAAAAACTGTTTTTT.